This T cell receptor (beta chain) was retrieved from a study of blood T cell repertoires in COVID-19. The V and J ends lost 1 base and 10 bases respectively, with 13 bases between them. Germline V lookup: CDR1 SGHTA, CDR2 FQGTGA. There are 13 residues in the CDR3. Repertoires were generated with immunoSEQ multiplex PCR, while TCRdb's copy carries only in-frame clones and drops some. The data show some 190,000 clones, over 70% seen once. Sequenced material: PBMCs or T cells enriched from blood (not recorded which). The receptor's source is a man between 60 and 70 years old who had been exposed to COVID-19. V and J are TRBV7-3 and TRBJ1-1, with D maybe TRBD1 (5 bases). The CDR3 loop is CASSLKGTYVAFF. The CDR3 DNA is TGTGCCAGCAGCTTAAAAGGGACTTACGTAGCTTTCTTT.